Listed below are T cell receptor beta chains from one sample, sequenced in a study of OX40 agonist ivuxolimab in advanced cancers. Assay: immunoSEQ multiplex PCR; the TCRdb copy retains only in-frame clones and omits some. The sample consists of about 73,000 clones, 80% to 95% of them appearing once. Sequencing used CD4+ or CD8+ T cells sorted from blood, obtained in a trial of the OX40 agonist ivuxolimab. The receptors originated from an adult with an advanced solid tumor such as melanoma, head and neck, liver or kidney cancer. CDR3s include the opening cysteine and the closing phenylalanine or tryptophan. Each record gives: J gene, V gene, D gene, clone size, CDR3 protein, CDR3 DNA. D genes are given only for firm matches. Not all rows give a size; the values are once, few, many and, for expanded clones, a class.

J gene: TRBJ1-4; V gene: TRBV30; D gene: .; clone size: .; CDR3 protein: CACQNLDTNEKLFF; CDR3 DNA: TGTGCCTGTCAAAACCTGGATACTAATGAAAAACTGTTTTTT
J gene: TRBJ1-2; V gene: TRBV6-1; D gene: TRBD1; clone size: few; CDR3 protein: CASTRQGADGYTF; CDR3 DNA: TGTGCCAGCACACGACAGGGGGCCGATGGCTACACCTTC
J gene: TRBJ2-1; V gene: TRBV6-6; D gene: TRBD2; clone size: .; CDR3 protein: CASSYAGGVGEQFF; CDR3 DNA: TGTGCCAGCAGTTACGCGGGAGGGGTCGGGGAGCAGTTCTTC
J gene: TRBJ1-1; V gene: TRBV18; D gene: .; clone size: .; CDR3 protein: CASSPSRDGTEAFF; CDR3 DNA: TGTGCCAGCTCACCCAGCAGGGATGGGACTGAAGCTTTCTTT
J gene: TRBJ2-4; V gene: TRBV6-1; D gene: .; clone size: .; CDR3 protein: CASSEVFPKSGAKNIQYF; CDR3 DNA: TGTGCCAGCAGTGAAGTATTCCCAAAGTCTGGGGCCAAAAACATTCAGTACTTC
J gene: TRBJ2-6; V gene: TRBV30; D gene: .; clone size: .; CDR3 protein: CAWGTGPGGNVLTF; CDR3 DNA: TGTGCCTGGGGTACAGGCCCCGGGGGCAACGTCCTGACTTTC
J gene: TRBJ2-7; V gene: TRBV7-2; D gene: .; clone size: .; CDR3 protein: CASSLGGSGSYEQYF; CDR3 DNA: TGTGCCAGCAGCTTAGGGGGTAGCGGCTCCTACGAGCAGTACTTC
J gene: TRBJ2-3; V gene: TRBV10-3; D gene: TRBD2; clone size: .; CDR3 protein: CAISDYVQGQREFLTDTQYF; CDR3 DNA: TGTGCCATCAGTGATTATGTGCAGGGCCAGCGGGAGTTTCTGACAGATACGCAGTATTTT
J gene: TRBJ2-1; V gene: TRBV11-3; D gene: TRBD2; clone size: .; CDR3 protein: CASSLVAGGPYNEQFF; CDR3 DNA: TGTGCCAGCAGCTTAGTAGCGGGAGGCCCTTACAATGAGCAGTTCTTC
J gene: TRBJ1-2; V gene: TRBV6-5; D gene: .; clone size: .; CDR3 protein: CASSHPGRLNYGYTF; CDR3 DNA: TGTGCCAGCAGTCACCCTGGAAGGCTGAACTATGGCTACACCTTC
J gene: TRBJ1-2; V gene: TRBV10-3; D gene: .; clone size: .; CDR3 protein: CAITGTSGDYTF; CDR3 DNA: TGTGCCATCACCGGGACGTCGGGGGACTACACCTTC
J gene: TRBJ2-1; V gene: TRBV9; D gene: .; clone size: once; CDR3 protein: CASSVGLASVDEQFF; CDR3 DNA: TGTGCCAGCAGCGTAGGGCTAGCATCGGTCGATGAGCAGTTCTTC
J gene: TRBJ1-1; V gene: TRBV6-5; D gene: .; clone size: few; CDR3 protein: CASRENTEAFF; CDR3 DNA: TGTGCCAGCAGGGAGAACACTGAAGCTTTCTTT
J gene: TRBJ1-3; V gene: TRBV7-8; D gene: TRBD1; clone size: .; CDR3 protein: CASSLAQGAGNTIYF; CDR3 DNA: TGTGCCAGCAGCTTAGCCCAGGGGGCTGGAAACACCATATATTTT
J gene: TRBJ2-1; V gene: TRBV7-7; D gene: TRBD2; clone size: .; CDR3 protein: CASRGTSGTSSSYNEQFF; CDR3 DNA: TGTGCCAGCAGAGGGACTAGCGGGACCTCGAGCTCCTACAATGAGCAGTTCTTC
J gene: TRBJ1-6; V gene: TRBV4-3; D gene: .; clone size: .; CDR3 protein: CASSQVGGSPLHF; CDR3 DNA: TGCGCCAGCAGCCAAGTGGGCGGTTCACCCCTCCACTTT
J gene: TRBJ1-1; V gene: TRBV5-4; D gene: .; clone size: .; CDR3 protein: CASTERLRDTEAFF; CDR3 DNA: TGTGCCAGCACCGAGAGGTTGAGGGACACTGAAGCTTTCTTT
J gene: TRBJ2-1; V gene: TRBV11-2; D gene: .; clone size: .; CDR3 protein: CASSLEWGGGNEQFF; CDR3 DNA: TGTGCCAGCAGCTTAGAGTGGGGAGGCGGCAATGAGCAGTTCTTC
J gene: TRBJ1-2; V gene: TRBV5-4; D gene: TRBD1; clone size: .; CDR3 protein: CASSRKDRGYGYTF; CDR3 DNA: TGTGCCAGCAGCCGGAAGGACAGGGGCTATGGCTACACCTTC
J gene: TRBJ2-1; V gene: TRBV19; D gene: TRBD2; clone size: once; CDR3 protein: CASSGSSGRPSSYNEQFF; CDR3 DNA: TGTGCCAGTAGTGGTAGTAGCGGGAGGCCGAGCTCCTACAATGAGCAGTTCTTC
J gene: TRBJ2-2; V gene: TRBV11-3; D gene: .; clone size: .; CDR3 protein: CASSYEGAGELFF; CDR3 DNA: TGTGCCAGCAGCTATGAGGGGGCCGGGGAGCTGTTTTTT
J gene: TRBJ2-7; V gene: TRBV6-1; D gene: TRBD1; clone size: .; CDR3 protein: CASATSGTGGYEQYF; CDR3 DNA: TGTGCCAGCGCAACTTCCGGGACAGGGGGCTACGAGCAGTACTTC
J gene: TRBJ2-4; V gene: TRBV25-1; D gene: .; clone size: .; CDR3 protein: CASSGSNAPGPKNIQYF; CDR3 DNA: TGTGCCAGCAGTGGATCGAACGCTCCCGGGCCCAAAAACATTCAGTACTTC
J gene: TRBJ2-7; V gene: TRBV5-1; D gene: TRBD2; clone size: .; CDR3 protein: CASSLVGSGNGEQYF; CDR3 DNA: TGCGCCAGCAGCTTGGTTGGTAGCGGGAATGGCGAGCAGTACTTC
J gene: TRBJ2-6; V gene: TRBV5-1; D gene: .; clone size: once; CDR3 protein: CATDVSGANVLTF; CDR3 DNA: TGCGCCACGGACGTCTCTGGGGCCAACGTCCTGACTTTC
J gene: TRBJ2-5; V gene: TRBV7-9; D gene: TRBD1; clone size: .; CDR3 protein: CASRRLTGVGETQYF; CDR3 DNA: TGTGCCAGCAGGAGACTTACAGGGGTAGGGGAGACCCAGTACTTC
J gene: TRBJ1-5; V gene: TRBV10-1; D gene: .; clone size: .; CDR3 protein: CASSEGTNQPQHF; CDR3 DNA: TGCGCCAGCAGTGAGGGTACTAATCAGCCCCAGCATTTT
J gene: TRBJ2-5; V gene: TRBV7-6; D gene: .; clone size: .; CDR3 protein: CASSLVGEAETQYF; CDR3 DNA: TGTGCCAGCAGCTTAGTGGGGGAGGCAGAGACCCAGTACTTC